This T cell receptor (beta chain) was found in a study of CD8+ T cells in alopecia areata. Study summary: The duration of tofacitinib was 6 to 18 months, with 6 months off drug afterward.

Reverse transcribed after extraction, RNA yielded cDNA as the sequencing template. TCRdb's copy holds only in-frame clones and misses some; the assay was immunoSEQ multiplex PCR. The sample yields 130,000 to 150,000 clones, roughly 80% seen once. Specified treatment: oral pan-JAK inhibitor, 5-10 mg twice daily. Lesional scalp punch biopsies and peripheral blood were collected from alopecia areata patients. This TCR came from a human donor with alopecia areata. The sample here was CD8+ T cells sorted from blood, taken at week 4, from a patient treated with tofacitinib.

CDR3 amino acids: CAIRPGEVVNEQFF. The CDR3 nucleotides are TGTGCCATCAGACCAGGGGAGGTTGTGAATGAGCAGTTCTTC. The rearrangement uses TRBV10-3 and TRBJ2-1; possibly TRBD1 or TRBD2 for D (6 bases each). This CDR3 is built from 14 residues. The V gene lost 6 bases and the J gene lost 7 bases, with 16 bases spanning the gap. Germline-derived CDR1 and CDR2 are ENHRY and SYGVKD.